Described below is a single T cell receptor beta chain sequence and its context. With 4 bases clipped from V and 1 base from J, the junction kept 7 bases outside the gene matches. The CDR3 runs 16 residues. CDR1 LGHDT and CDR2 YNNKEL come from the germline V gene (reference sequence). These data originate in a study of blood T cell repertoires in COVID-19. For the study at large: Both acute and convalescent COVID-19 samples were obtained from the United States, Italy and Spain. In each case, the material was cDNA or gDNA derived from T cells, B-cell-depleted T cells, or PBMCs.

The authors' processing: Amplification of reference gene primers was used by the study to estimate nucleated cell counts. Sequencing used immunoSEQ multiplex PCR; TCRdb keeps in-frame clones, though not all of them. The D gene and trimming were derived from the DNA, and the V and J assignments and clone size from that table. The table shows about 190,000 clones, with more than 85% occurring only once. Sequences were obtained from peripheral blood. This TCR came from a man aged 40-50 years with active or convalescent COVID-19. The chain combines TRBV3-1 (or the pseudogene TRBV3-2) with TRBJ2-3, with 8 bases identical to TRBD1. The CDR3 spells CASSLRTGLGTDTQYF. In nucleotides, the CDR3 is TGTGCCAGCAGCCTGAGGACAGGGTTGGGCACAGATACGCAGTATTTT.